These 6 T cell receptor beta chains were sequenced from one sample in a study of blood T cell repertoires in COVID-19. Repertoires were generated with immunoSEQ multiplex PCR, while TCRdb's copy carries only in-frame clones and drops some. Of 250,000 or so clones in the sample, around 90% were seen once. Sequenced input: peripheral blood. Source of these receptors: a woman in her fifties or sixties with COVID-19, enrolled during active disease.

This clone has only one observation. CDR3 sequence (DNA): TGTGCCAGCAGACTAGCCGTTAGCTCCTACAATGAGCAGTTCTTC. Its translation: CASRLAVSSYNEQFF. V is TRBV3-1 (or the pseudogene TRBV3-2) and J is TRBJ2-1; D may be TRBD2 (6 bases). This CDR3 contains 15 residues. The V end lost 6 bases, the J end lost 0 bases, and 12 bases lay between the germline ends. CDR1 LGHDT and CDR2 YNNKEL come from the germline V gene (reference sequence).

The chain joins TRBV6-5 to TRBJ1-5, with 7 bases matching TRBD1. CDR3 length equals 13 residues. V lost 5 bases and J lost 4; bases outside the gene matches: 2. From germline, CDR1 is MNHEY and CDR2 SVGAGI. The DNA for the CDR3 is TGTGCCAGCAGTCTGACAGGGAATCAGCCCCAGCATTTT. Its protein product is CASSLTGNQPQHF.

The rearrangement links TRBV5-5 to TRBJ2-1; 7 nucleotides match TRBD1. The V gene end was trimmed by 4 bases and the J gene end by 0 bases; junction bases not matched to a gene: 4. Per the germline V gene, CDR1 is SGHKS and CDR2 is YYEKEE (reference sequence). CDR3 length equals 15 residues. The CDR3 region has the DNA TGTGCCAGCAGCGACCGGGACAGCTCCTACAATGAGCAGTTCTTC. Its translation: CASSDRDSSYNEQFF.

This clone was detected only once. CDR3 coding DNA: TGTGCCAGCAGCGAAGCCCGGGACAGCGCTCCACCCTATGGCTACACCTTC. Translated: CASSEARDSAPPYGYTF. The V and J genes are TRBV9 and TRBJ1-2; 7 positions agree with TRBD1. Germline V gene data show CDR1 as SGDLS and CDR2 as YYNGEE. Trimming at V came to 3 bases and at J to 4 bases, leaving 15 bases not matched to a gene. The CDR3 spans 17 residues.

This clone was seen once. The chain carries TRBV18 and TRBJ1-5, with D hard to call. The CDR3 loop spans 13 amino acids. Germline assignment: CDR1 KGHSH and CDR2 LQKENI. Trimming cost V 1 base and J 5 bases, with 6 bases left between them. CDR3 in DNA: TGTGCCAGCTCACCACTGGACTATCAGCCCCAGCATTTT. It specifies CASSPLDYQPQHF.

The rearrangement uses TRBV27 and TRBJ2-3, with TRBD1 matching over 8 bases. The CDR3 runs 14 residues. With V trimmed by 6 bases and J by 0 bases, 2 bases remained unmatched. From germline, CDR1 is MNHEY and CDR2 SMNVEV (reference sequence). In DNA form, the CDR3 reads TGTGCCAGCAGGACAGGGGTTAGCACAGATACGCAGTATTTT. The encoded protein is CASRTGVSTDTQYF.